This T cell receptor (beta chain) is from a study of control samples from healthy donors and cancer patients (dated by TCRdb to about 2020). Sequences MNHEY (CDR1) and SMNVEV (CDR2) are obtained from the germline V gene (reference sequence). V gives up 0 bases and J gives up 0 bases, and the segment between their germline ends measures 12 bases. Including cysteine and phenylalanine, the CDR3 has 18 amino acids. The DNA shown is the 54-base CDR3, in frame from base 1. The library was generated by the immunoSEQ multiplex PCR assay. The table was pulled from immuneACCESS by TCRdb, which kept in-frame rearrangements only. Such tables lose some clones; where checked, under half of the loss comes from unresolved V genes, and the rest has no known cause. The sample table lists about 100,000 clones, around 90% of them with a count of one. The ten largest account for 2% to 3% of the sample. To note about this clone: This receptor's antigen is unknown. No base qualities exist here, and no much larger clone lies one base off it.

The origin of this receptor is a woman aged 18-29 years in good health. Sequences were obtained from blood. The sequence joins TRBV27 to TRBJ1-6; 5 matching bases give a weak D call of TRBD1. The DNA sequence reads TGTGCCAGCAGTTTATCGTGGGGCAGGAGCTCCTATAATTCACCCCTCCACTTT. It specifies CASSLSWGRSSYNSPLHF.